This T cell receptor (beta chain) was captured by sequencing in a study of T cells after posttransplantation cyclophosphamide. General observations from the study: Donor CD8+ memory clones often dominated recipient blood repertoires at later times.

The table came from immunoSEQ multiplex PCR; TCRdb's copy has only in-frame clones and leaves some out. The table has 15,000 to 20,000 clones, 92% seen once. A remark on this clone: Its antigen is still unknown.

Germline lookup yields CDR1 SGHNT and CDR2 YENEEA. This CDR3 has 14 residues. V shed 6 bases and J shed 1 base, with 10 bases lying between them. Busulfan-fludarabine conditioning, marrow transplant, and cyclophosphamide on days +3 and +4 were administered. The V call is TRBV11-3, the J call TRBJ2-1, with a weak D call TRBD2 (6 bases). The material sequenced was CD4+ T cells sorted from blood, taken after allogeneic stem cell transplant with posttransplant cyclophosphamide. The clonotype comes from a male patient between 60 and 69 years old who received an allogeneic stem cell transplant from a related donor and was CMV-positive. The T cells may partly be graft donor cells. The CDR3 nucleotides are TGTGCCAGCAGTCTGGAGGGGTCCTACAATGAGCAGTTCTTC. It codes for CASSLEGSYNEQFF. The full variable domain, in which reference TRBV11-3 and TRBJ2-1 provide the parts outside the CDR3, is EAGVVQSPRYKIIEKKQPVAFWCNPISGHNTLYWYLQNLGQGPELLIRYENEEAVDDSQLPKDRFSAERLKGVDSTLKIQPAELGDSAVYLCASSLEGSYNEQFFGPGTRLTVL.